The 28 T cell receptor beta chains reported below all come from one sample, sequenced in a study of Ad26.COV2.S vaccination and SARS-CoV-2 variants. Assay used: immunoSEQ multiplex PCR; TCRdb lists only in-frame clones, some missing. In the table there are around 100,000 clones, around 82% of which are singletons. The sequenced sample was peripheral blood, obtained after recovery from COVID-19. The receptor source for this set is a human donor who had recovered from COVID-19.

The chain employs TRBV4-2 and TRBJ2-7; the match to TRBD2 covers 8 bases. The V segment lost 1 base and the J segment 1 base; nucleotides outside the gene matches: 6. This CDR3 is built from 16 residues. Germline CDR1 is LGHNA and CDR2 is YNFKEQ. CDR3 sequence: CASSQGTGGGSYEQYF. DNA of the CDR3: TGTGCCAGCAGCCAAGGGACGGGAGGGGGGTCCTACGAGCAGTACTTC.

V and J are TRBV5-1 and TRBJ1-2; perhaps TRBD1 as D (6 bases). The germline V and J ends were trimmed by 3 bases and 3 bases, with 15 bases remaining between them. The CDR3 has 15 amino acids. Germline V lookup: CDR1 SGHRS, CDR2 YFSETQ. CDR3 DNA: TGCGCCAGCAGCTCAGGACCGGGGGCCGACTATGGCTACACCTTC. Translation: CASSSGPGADYGYTF.

This clone appeared a few times. The chain carries TRBV2 and TRBJ2-7; a possible D gene is TRBD1 (5 bases). Trimming pared 7 bases from V and 3 bases from J, leaving 10 bases between. Germline CDR1 and CDR2: SNHLY and FYNNEI. There are 12 residues in the CDR3. CDR3 amino acids: CASTDSYYEQYF. CDR3 DNA: TGTGCCAGCACAGACAGTTACTACGAGCAGTACTTC.

This rearrangement joins TRBV10-3 to TRBJ2-5, with D maybe TRBD1 (6 bases). The germline gives CDR1 ENHRY, CDR2 SYGVKD. The CDR3 consists of 12 residues. Between the trimmed V and J ends, which lost 10 bases and 4 bases, there was a span of 13 bases. CDR3 residues: CATVDSGETQYF. CDR3 nucleotides: TGTGCCACCGTGGACAGTGGAGAGACCCAGTACTTC.

The V gene is TRBV21-1, the J gene TRBJ1-1. TRBV21-1 is a known pseudogene. CDR3 length equals 20 residues. This chain's CDR3 is CAWAGLGRPTWSRDFTEAFF. The CDR3 DNA reads as TGTGCCTGGGCGGGGTTAGGTAGGCCCACATGGAGTAGGGATTTCACTGAAGCTTTCTTT.

The rearrangement links TRBV24-1 to TRBJ1-3; D gene ambiguous. CDR1 and CDR2 from the germline V gene are KGHDR and SFDVKD. V lost 4 bases and J lost 4, with 13 bases in between. CDR3 length: 15 residues. The CDR3 region is CATSDSSVSGNTIYF. The CDR3, as DNA: TGTGCCACCAGTGACTCGAGCGTTTCCGGAAACACCATATATTTT.

The chain carries TRBV16 and TRBJ1-4, with a possible D match to TRBD1 (5 bases). CDR1 and CDR2 (germline): KGHSY, FQNENV. The CDR3 totals 15 residues. V was pared by 5 bases and J by 3 bases, with 13 bases between. The CDR3 spells CASSSGAPSNEKLFF. The CDR3 nucleotides are TGTGCCAGCAGCTCCGGGGCGCCGTCTAATGAAAAACTGTTTTTT.

In DNA, the CDR3 is TGTGCCAGCGGAACAGGGGGCGACGAGCAGTACTTC. It yields the protein CASGTGGDEQYF. The chain has TRBV27 and TRBJ2-7, with TRBD1 matching 9 bases. Germline loops: CDR1 MNHEY, CDR2 SMNVEV (reference sequence). The CDR3 is 12 residues long. The trim removed 8 bases at V and 5 bases at J, leaving 4 bases unmatched.

The J gene is TRBJ2-7, the V gene TRBV6-5; D remains ambiguous. CDR1 is MNHEY and CDR2 is SVGAGI in the germline V gene. The CDR3 sequence is 14 residues long. Trimming removed 0 bases at V and 4 bases at J, with 10 bases between. The CDR3 loop reads CASSYSGKPYEQYF. The CDR3, as DNA: TGTGCCAGCAGTTACTCGGGAAAACCTTACGAGCAGTACTTC.

The sample holds a few counts of this clone. The V gene is TRBV5-1, the J gene TRBJ1-1; no definite D call. Germline V gene sequence: CDR1 SGHRS, CDR2 YFSETQ. The CDR3 length is 13 residues. The V gene lost 7 bases and the J gene lost 1 base, with 11 bases spanning the gap. CDR3 DNA sequence: TGCGCCAGCTCTAAGGAAGAGAACACTGAAGCTTTCTTT. It translates to CASSKEENTEAFF.

The V gene is TRBV5-5, the J gene TRBJ1-1; 7 bases map to TRBD1. Trimming took 4 bases from V and 1 from J; bases not matched to a gene: 4. This CDR3 contains 14 residues. In germline, CDR1 is SGHKS, CDR2 YYEKEE (reference sequence). CDR3 region: CASSQGVPNTEAFF. The CDR3 DNA reads TGTGCCAGCAGCCAGGGGGTGCCGAACACTGAAGCTTTCTTT.

This clone was detected only a few times. The chain uses TRBV10-3 and TRBJ2-6, with TRBD2 identical over 7 bases. V lost 10 bases and J lost 2; bases outside the gene matches: 8. Germline V CDR1 and CDR2: ENHRY, SYGVKD. CDR3 length equals 15 residues. CDR3 amino acids: CATGGWGAGANVLTF. In nucleotides, the CDR3 is TGTGCCACGGGGGGATGGGGGGCTGGGGCCAACGTCCTGACTTTC.

This clone was detected only a few times. CDR3 loop: CASSQKQGAQPQHF. The CDR3 DNA follows: TGTGCCAGCAGCCAAAAACAGGGCGCTCAGCCCCAGCATTTT. The chain recombines TRBV5-6 with TRBJ1-5; D perhaps matches TRBD1 (6 bases). Trimming took off 4 bases at V and 6 bases at J, with 14 bases between the two ends. Germline V gene data show CDR1 as SGHDT and CDR2 as YYEEEE. CDR3 length equals 14 residues.

The V call is TRBV7-7, the J call TRBJ2-5; TRBD1 or TRBD2 may be the D gene (5 bases each). CDR1 is SSHAT, CDR2 FNYEAQ, per germline (reference sequence). This CDR3 comprises 15 residues. V dropped 1 base and J dropped 0 bases, with 9 bases sitting between them. CDR3 sequence: CASSLGGGYQETQYF. In nucleotides, the CDR3 is TGTGCCAGCAGCTTAGGTGGGGGTTACCAAGAGACCCAGTACTTC. Full variable domain (rest looked up from reference TRBV7-7 and TRBJ2-5): GAGVSQSPRYKVTKRGQDVTLRCDPISSHATLYWYQQALGQGPEFLTYFNYEAQPDKSGLPSDRFSAERPEGSISTLTIQRTEQRDSAMYRCASSLGGGYQETQYFGPGTRLLVL.

The chain combines TRBV7-2 with TRBJ2-1; no firm D call. The germline CDR1 and CDR2 sequences are SGHTA and FQGNSA. This CDR3 contains 15 residues. V lost 10 bases to trimming and J lost 3 bases, with 19 bases between them. CDR3 amino acids: CANTLRDPRYNEQFF. Here the CDR3 DNA reads TGTGCCAATACCCTTAGGGATCCTCGCTACAATGAGCAGTTCTTC.

This clone was seen a handful of times. The chain is built from TRBV4-1 and TRBJ1-2, with 8 bases fitting TRBD1. The CDR3 spans 16 residues. V lost 2 bases and J lost 5; bases outside the gene matches: 10. CDR1 is MGHRA and CDR2 is YSYEKL in the germline V gene. The CDR3 nucleotides are TGCGCCAGCAGCCAACCCGCTTTACAGGGGGGATATGGCTACACCTTC. As protein: CASSQPALQGGYGYTF.

The chain employs TRBV6-5 and TRBJ1-3, with D hard to call. Germline CDR1 reads MNHEY; CDR2 reads SVGAGI. This CDR3 comprises 12 residues. The V and J ends lost 6 bases and 3 bases respectively, with 6 bases between them. CDR3 sequence (DNA): TGTGCCAGCAGGAATCTTGGAAACACCATATATTTT. This translates into CASRNLGNTIYF.

This clone was seen a handful of times. The genes are TRBV3-1 (or the pseudogene TRBV3-2) and TRBJ1-3; possible D gene TRBD1, 6 bases. The CDR3 contains 12 residues. V lost 3 bases, J lost 16 bases, and 16 bases lay in between. Germline V gives CDR1 LGHDT, CDR2 YNNKEL (reference sequence). CDR3 nucleotide sequence: TGTGCCAGCAGCCAGATAACAGGGAACCTGTATTTT. It is translated as CASSQITGNLYF.

This clone turned up a few times. The chain recombines TRBV5-6 with TRBJ2-5; TRBD2 matches 7 bases. CDR1 is SGHDT, CDR2 YYEEEE, per germline. This CDR3 has 14 residues. With 4 bases clipped from V and 7 bases from J, the junction kept 10 bases outside the gene matches. CDR3: CASSPGTPGGTQYF. As DNA, the CDR3 is TGTGCCAGCAGCCCCGGGACCCCGGGGGGGACCCAGTACTTC. The full variable domain, with the rest looked up from reference TRBV5-6 and TRBJ2-5, is DAGVTQSPTHLIKTRGQQVTLRCSPKSGHDTVSWYQQALGQGPQFIFQYYEEEERQRGNFPDRFSGHQFPNYSSELNVNALLLGDSALYLCASSPGTPGGTQYFGPGTRLLVL.

The gene calls are TRBV4-3 and TRBJ1-1; no firm D call. Trimming left V 1 base short and J 5 bases short, with 8 bases between. This CDR3 spans 13 amino acids. The germline CDR1 and CDR2 sequences are LGHNA and YSLEER. Here the CDR3 reads CASSQVGGTEAFF. For the CDR3, the DNA is TGCGCCAGCAGCCAAGTGGGAGGGACTGAAGCTTTCTTT.

This clone was counted between two and nine times. This rearrangement joins TRBV6-5 to TRBJ1-1, with TRBD1 matching 7 bases. CDR3 length: 12 amino acids. V lost 10 bases and J lost 4; bases outside the gene matches: 6. CDR1 is MNHEY and CDR2 is SVGAGI in the germline V gene. Here the CDR3 DNA reads TGTGCCACCGTTCAGGGGGGCACTGAAGCTTTCTTT. Translation gives CATVQGGTEAFF.

This clone was counted only a few times. The CDR3 loop reads CASSSSGGIVNSPLHF. The CDR3, as DNA: TGTGCCAGCAGCTCATCCGGGGGTATTGTTAATTCACCCCTCCACTTT. The V gene is TRBV5-4, the J gene TRBJ1-6; D might be TRBD1 (5 bases). The V end lost 3 bases, the J end lost 6 bases, and 16 bases lay between the germline ends. The length of the CDR3 is 16 residues. The V gene's germline CDR1 is SGHNT and CDR2 YYREEE (reference sequence).

The rearrangement joins TRBV19 to TRBJ1-5; a possible D gene is TRBD1 (5 bases). Trimming pared 5 bases from V and 4 bases from J, leaving 15 bases between. CDR3 length: 15 residues. The germline gives CDR1 LNHDA, CDR2 SQIVND (reference sequence). The chain's CDR3 is CASSGRDGGNQPQHF. The DNA for the CDR3 is TGTGCCAGTAGTGGACGGGACGGAGGGAATCAGCCCCAGCATTTT.

The chain has TRBV12-3 or TRBV12-4 and TRBJ1-1; D remains ambiguous. Trimming took off 4 bases at V and 1 base at J, with 7 bases between the two ends. The CDR3 has 13 amino acids. The CDR3 nucleotides are TGTGCCAGCAGTTACGTCACGAACACTGAAGCTTTCTTT. It codes for CASSYVTNTEAFF.

This clone was counted a single time. The chain joins TRBV29-1 to TRBJ1-1, with 9 bases matching TRBD1. In germline, CDR1 is SQVTM, CDR2 ANQGSEA. The CDR3 covers 15 residues. Trimming took 6 bases from V and 3 from J; bases not matched to a gene: 11. CDR3: CSVRVQGARDTEAFF. Here the CDR3 DNA reads TGCAGCGTGCGAGTACAGGGGGCTAGGGACACTGAAGCTTTCTTT.

The genes are TRBV6-1 and TRBJ2-3, with D unresolved. The CDR3 is 16 residues long. Per the germline V gene, CDR1 is MNHNS and CDR2 is SASEGT. Trimming shortened V by 3 bases and J by 0 bases, and 13 bases separated the two germline ends. CDR3 in amino acids: CASSDVSSTSTDTQYF. The DNA for the CDR3 is TGTGCCAGCAGTGACGTCTCGTCAACTAGCACAGATACGCAGTATTTT.

CDR3 nucleotide sequence: TGTGCCAGCAGCCCCAAGACGACCCAGTACTTC. Translated, it gives CASSPKTTQYF. V usage is TRBV7-6 and J usage is TRBJ2-5; D not certain. Looked up from germline, CDR1 is SGHVS and CDR2 is FNYEAQ. V was clipped by 5 bases and J by 7 bases, with 8 bases between them. This CDR3 has 11 amino acids.

The V and J genes are TRBV28 and TRBJ2-3; TRBD2 matches 10 bases. Germline values: CDR1 MDHEN, CDR2 SYDVKM. The CDR3 extends over 15 amino acids. V lost 6 bases and J lost 2; bases outside the gene matches: 5. CDR3 sequence: CASRGAGGFTDTQYF. Here the CDR3 DNA reads TGTGCCAGCAGGGGAGCGGGGGGGTTCACAGATACGCAGTATTTT.